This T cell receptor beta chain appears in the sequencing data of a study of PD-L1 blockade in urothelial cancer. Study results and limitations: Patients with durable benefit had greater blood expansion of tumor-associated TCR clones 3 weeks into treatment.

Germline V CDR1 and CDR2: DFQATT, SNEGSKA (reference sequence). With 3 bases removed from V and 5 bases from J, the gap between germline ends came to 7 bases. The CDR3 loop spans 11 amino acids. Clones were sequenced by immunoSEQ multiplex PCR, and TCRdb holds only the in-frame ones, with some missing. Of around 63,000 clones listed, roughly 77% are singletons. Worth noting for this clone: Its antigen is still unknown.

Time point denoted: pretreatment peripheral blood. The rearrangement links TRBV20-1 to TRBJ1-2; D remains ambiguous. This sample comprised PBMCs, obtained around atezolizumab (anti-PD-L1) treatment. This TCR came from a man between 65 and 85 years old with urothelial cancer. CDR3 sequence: CSASSGYGYTF. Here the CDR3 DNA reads TGCAGTGCTAGTTCCGGGTATGGCTACACCTTC.